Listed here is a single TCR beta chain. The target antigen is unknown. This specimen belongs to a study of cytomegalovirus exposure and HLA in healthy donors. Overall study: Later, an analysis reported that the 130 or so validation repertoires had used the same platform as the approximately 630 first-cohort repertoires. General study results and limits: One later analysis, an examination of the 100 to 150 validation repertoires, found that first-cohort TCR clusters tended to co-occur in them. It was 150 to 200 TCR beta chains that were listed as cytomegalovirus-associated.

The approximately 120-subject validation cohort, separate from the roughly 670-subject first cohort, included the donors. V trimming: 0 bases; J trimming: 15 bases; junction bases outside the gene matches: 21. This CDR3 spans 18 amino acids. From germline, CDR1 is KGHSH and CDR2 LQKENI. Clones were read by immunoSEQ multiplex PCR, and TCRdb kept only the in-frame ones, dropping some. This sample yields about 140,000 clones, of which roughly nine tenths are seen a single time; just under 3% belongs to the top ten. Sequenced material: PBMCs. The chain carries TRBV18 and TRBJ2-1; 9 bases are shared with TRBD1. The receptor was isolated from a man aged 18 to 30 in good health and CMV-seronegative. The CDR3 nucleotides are TGTGCCAGCTCACCACCCCCTTGGGACAGGGTGGAAGGCGGTAGTCGGTTCTTC. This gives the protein CASSPPPWDRVEGGSRFF. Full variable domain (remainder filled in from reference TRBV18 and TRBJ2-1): NAGVMQNPRHLVRRRGQEARLRCSPMKGHSHVYWYRQLPEEGLKFMVYLQKENIIDESGMPKERFSAEFPKEGPSILRIQQVVRGDSAAYFCASSPPPWDRVEGGSRFFGPGTRLTVL.